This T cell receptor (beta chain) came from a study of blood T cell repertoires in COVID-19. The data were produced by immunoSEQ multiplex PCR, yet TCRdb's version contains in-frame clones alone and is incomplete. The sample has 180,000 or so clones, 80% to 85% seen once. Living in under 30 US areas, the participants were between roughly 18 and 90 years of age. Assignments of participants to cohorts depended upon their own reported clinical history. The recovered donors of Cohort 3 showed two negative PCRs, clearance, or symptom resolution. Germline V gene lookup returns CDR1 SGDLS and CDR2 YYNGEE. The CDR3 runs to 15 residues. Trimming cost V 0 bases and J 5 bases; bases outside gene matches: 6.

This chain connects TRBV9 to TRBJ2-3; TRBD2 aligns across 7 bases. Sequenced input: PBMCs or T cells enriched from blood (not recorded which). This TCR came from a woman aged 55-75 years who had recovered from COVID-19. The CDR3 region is CASSVGAGEVDTQYF. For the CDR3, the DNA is TGTGCCAGCAGCGTAGGTGCGGGGGAGGTAGATACGCAGTATTTT.